This entry lists 14 T cell receptor beta chains sequenced from one sample in a study of T cell clonality in common variable immunodeficiency. Data came from immunoSEQ multiplex PCR; TCRdb stores just in-frame clones and leaves some out. The record shows roughly 58,000 clones for this sample, with no singletons present. Input material: peripheral blood mononuclear cells. These receptors originate from a person aged 18 to 70 in good health.

This clone was seen repeatedly, ten times or more. The CDR3 end lies 3 residues beyond the end of the read and is filled in from the germline J gene. This rearrangement joins TRBV18 to TRBJ1-1; D call uncertain. Trimming took 5 bases from V and 3 from J, leaving 16 bases between them. This CDR3 comprises 15 residues. Germline CDR1 KGHSH, CDR2 LQKENI. CDR3 in amino acids: CASSVTRMADTEAFF. CDR3 DNA (partial): TGTGCCAGCTCAGTGACTAGAATGGCGGACACTGAA.

This clone was detected many times. The sequence runs out 3 residues before the end of the CDR3; the remainder is reconstructed from the germline J gene. The chain carries TRBV29-1 and TRBJ2-1, with D possibly matching TRBD2 (5 bases). V gave up 6 bases and J gave up 0 bases, with 12 bases separating them. This CDR3 region has 14 residues. Germline V gene data show CDR1 as SQVTM and CDR2 as ANQGSEA. The CDR3 reads CSVEQRISYNEQFF. CDR3 DNA, as far as it was read: TGCAGCGTAGAGCAGCGGATCTCCTACAATGAG.

This clone appeared many times. Read data end 3 residues before the CDR3 end; the end is taken from the germline J gene. The rearrangement links TRBV20-1 to TRBJ1-5; weak D call: TRBD1 (5 bases). The CDR3 length is 13 residues. The germline V and J ends were trimmed by 6 bases and 3 bases, with 12 bases remaining between them. The V gene's germline CDR1 is DFQATT and CDR2 SNEGSKA (reference sequence). CDR3 residues: CSAETANNQPQHF. The CDR3 bases that were read are TGCAGTGCCGAGACAGCGAACAATCAGCCC.

This clone was observed at least ten times. Coverage ceases 3 residues before the CDR3 finishes, and the germline J gene fills in the end. This chain joins TRBV5-1 and TRBJ1-1, with 10 bases matching TRBD1. The CDR3 spans 18 residues. In germline, CDR1 is SGHRS, CDR2 YFSETQ. V shed 0 bases and J 3 bases; nucleotides not matched to a gene: 11. CDR3 region: CASSLGGTGAKWDTEAFF. The DNA read from the CDR3 is TGCGCCAGCAGCTTGGGCGGGACAGGGGCCAAGTGGGACACTGAA.

This clone was seen many times. Sequencing ends 3 residues short of the CDR3 end; the germline J gene provides the rest. This chain uses TRBV7-2 with TRBJ1-5; a possible D gene is TRBD1 (5 bases). Germline V gene sequence: CDR1 SGHTA, CDR2 FQGNSA. The CDR3 totals 13 residues. V dropped 2 bases and J dropped 4 bases, with 6 bases sitting between them. The CDR3 loop reads CASSLQGNQPQHF. Incomplete CDR3 DNA: TGTGCCAGCAGCTTACAGGGTAATCAGCCC.

This clone was counted many times. Read sequence stops 3 residues before the CDR3 end, and the germline J gene provides the missing end. The rearrangement joins TRBV6-2 or TRBV6-3 to TRBJ2-6; D might be TRBD1 (5 bases). There are 17 residues in the CDR3. Germline loops: CDR1 MNHEY, CDR2 SVGEGT. Trimming left V 1 base short and J 2 bases short, with 12 bases between. The CDR3 spells CASSYYPRVPGANVLTF. The part of the CDR3 DNA that was read is TGTGCCAGCAGTTACTACCCCAGGGTCCCTGGGGCCAACGTC.

This clone was recorded at least ten times. The CDR3 end is not reached by the read, which stops 3 residues before it; the germline J gene fills it in. V gene TRBV28 combines with J gene TRBJ1-2; possibly TRBD1 for D (6 bases). The CDR3 is 14 amino acids. CDR1 MDHEN and CDR2 SYDVKM come from the germline V gene. CDR3 DNA (partial): TGTGCCAGCAGTTTGGTCCCAGGGACATCACGC. Translated: CASSLVPGTSR. In full, the CDR3 is CASSLVPGTSRYTF.

This clone was detected many times. The observed sequence ends 3 residues before the CDR3 terminus, with the missing tail filled in from the germline J gene. The genes are TRBV10-3 and TRBJ2-2; D might be TRBD1 (6 bases). Germline loops: CDR1 ENHRY, CDR2 SYGVKD. Trimming cost V 6 bases and J 6 bases, with 14 bases left between them. The CDR3 runs to 14 residues. The CDR3 region is CAISVQGFAGELFF. The part of the CDR3 DNA that was read is TGTGCCATCAGCGTACAGGGTTTTGCCGGGGAG.

In its sample, this clone was seen many times. The read terminates 3 residues before the CDR3 end, so the remaining end is supplied by the germline J gene. J is TRBJ2-5 and V is TRBV20-1, with 7 bases matching TRBD1. CDR1 and CDR2 (germline): DFQATT, SNEGSKA (reference sequence). The CDR3 has 15 amino acids. V lost 0 bases and J lost 5; bases outside the gene matches: 9. The CDR3: CSARDNRGERETQYF. The sequenced CDR3 bases are TGCAGTGCTAGAGATAACAGGGGCGAAAGGGAGACC.

This clone has at least ten counts. The read finishes 3 residues shy of the CDR3 end, and the germline J gene is used to complete it. V gene TRBV4-1 combines with J gene TRBJ2-7; D gene unclear. V lost 4 bases, J lost 4 bases, and 26 bases lay in between. CDR1 is MGHRA, CDR2 YSYEKL, per germline. CDR3 size: 18 residues. The sequenced CDR3 bases are TGCGCCAGCAGCCCAGGCCTATTAAGACGAACACAGCATTACGAG. Translating it yields CASSPGLLRRTQHYE. The CDR3 in its entirety is CASSPGLLRRTQHYEQYF.

This clone was recorded many times. The CDR3 extends 3 residues past the end of the read, so its final part is completed from the germline J gene. The chain couples TRBV20-1 to TRBJ1-2; 11 bases match TRBD1. In germline, CDR1 is DFQATT, CDR2 SNEGSKA (reference sequence). V shed 0 bases and J 4 bases; nucleotides not matched to a gene: 4. The CDR3 spans 15 residues. CDR3 region: CSARDGTGGLYGYTF. The sequenced CDR3 bases are TGCAGTGCTAGAGATGGGACAGGGGGTCTCTATGGC.

This clone was found many times. The CDR3 is cut off 3 residues early in the read; its end comes from the germline J gene. The rearrangement joins TRBV6-2 or TRBV6-3 to TRBJ2-3; possible D gene TRBD2, 5 bases. This CDR3 comprises 16 residues. The V end was cut by 5 bases, the J end by 1 base, with 16 bases between. Germline lookup yields CDR1 MNHEY and CDR2 SVGEGT. The CDR3 bases that were read are TGTGCCAGCAGTCAAGTTCGGGGTGAGGGCACAGATACG. Translation gives CASSQVRGEGTDT. The complete CDR3 sequence is CASSQVRGEGTDTQYF.

As regards this clone: The read stops 3 residues short of the end of the CDR3; the missing end is completed from the germline J gene. The V and J genes are TRBV5-1 and TRBJ1-2; TRBD1 matches 10 bases. The trim removed 0 bases at V and 7 bases at J, leaving 6 bases unmatched. The CDR3 extends over 15 amino acids. In germline, CDR1 is SGHRS, CDR2 YFSETQ. The sequenced CDR3 bases are TGCGCCAGCAGCTTGGGCGGGACAGGGGTTTTTGGC. It yields the protein CASSLGGTGVFG. The CDR3 as a whole reads CASSLGGTGVFGYTF.

This clone appeared many times. The read comes to an end 3 residues before the CDR3 does, leaving the germline J gene to fill in the end. The chain combines TRBV5-6 with TRBJ2-7; 7 bases are a match to TRBD1. CDR3 length: 14 residues. The germline V gene has CDR1 SGHDT and CDR2 YYEEEE. Germline trimming cut 2 bases from V and 3 bases from J; bases unmatched to any gene: 5. CDR3 loop: CASSFGQDLYEQYF. CDR3 DNA, as far as it was read: TGTGCCAGCAGCTTCGGACAGGACCTCTACGAG.